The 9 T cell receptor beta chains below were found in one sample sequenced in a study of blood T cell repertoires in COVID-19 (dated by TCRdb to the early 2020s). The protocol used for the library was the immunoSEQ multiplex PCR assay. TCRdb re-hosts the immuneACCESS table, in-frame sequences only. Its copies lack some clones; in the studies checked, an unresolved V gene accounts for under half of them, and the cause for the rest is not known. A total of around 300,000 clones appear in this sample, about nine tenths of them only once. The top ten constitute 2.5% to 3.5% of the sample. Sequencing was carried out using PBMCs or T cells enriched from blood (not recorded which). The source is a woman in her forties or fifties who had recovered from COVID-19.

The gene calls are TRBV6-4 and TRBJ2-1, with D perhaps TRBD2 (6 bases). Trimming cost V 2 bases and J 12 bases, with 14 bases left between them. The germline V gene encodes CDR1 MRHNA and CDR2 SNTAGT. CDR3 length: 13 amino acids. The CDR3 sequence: CASSDTSGSMQFF. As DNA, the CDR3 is TGTGCCAGCAGTGACACCAGCGGGTCTATGCAGTTCTTC.

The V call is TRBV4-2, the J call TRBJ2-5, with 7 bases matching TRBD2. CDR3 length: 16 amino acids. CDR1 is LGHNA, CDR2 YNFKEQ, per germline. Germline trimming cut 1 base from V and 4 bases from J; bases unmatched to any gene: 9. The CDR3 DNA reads TGTGCCAGCAGCCAAGTTGTGGGCGGGGGTTTAGAGACCCAGTACTTC. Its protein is CASSQVVGGGLETQYF.

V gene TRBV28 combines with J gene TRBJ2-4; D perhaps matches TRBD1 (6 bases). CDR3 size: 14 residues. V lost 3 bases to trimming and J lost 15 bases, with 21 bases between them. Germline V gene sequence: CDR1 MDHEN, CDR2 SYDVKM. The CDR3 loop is CASSLSGETGKGYF. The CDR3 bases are TGTGCCAGCAGTTTGAGTGGAGAAACAGGGAAAGGGTACTTC.

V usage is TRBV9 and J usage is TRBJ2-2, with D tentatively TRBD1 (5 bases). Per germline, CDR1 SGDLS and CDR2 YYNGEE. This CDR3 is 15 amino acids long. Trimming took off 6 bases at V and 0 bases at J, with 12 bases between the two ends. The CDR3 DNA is TGTGCCAGCACCCTAGGGGCCGCGAACACCGGGGAGCTGTTTTTT. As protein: CASTLGAANTGELFF.

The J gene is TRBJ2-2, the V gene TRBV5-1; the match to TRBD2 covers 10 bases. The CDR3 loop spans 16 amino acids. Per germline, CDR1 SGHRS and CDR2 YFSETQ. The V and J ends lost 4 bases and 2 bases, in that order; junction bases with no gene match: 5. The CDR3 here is CASSPRTSGNTGELFF. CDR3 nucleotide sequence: TGCGCCAGCAGCCCGCGGACTAGCGGCAACACCGGGGAGCTGTTTTTT.

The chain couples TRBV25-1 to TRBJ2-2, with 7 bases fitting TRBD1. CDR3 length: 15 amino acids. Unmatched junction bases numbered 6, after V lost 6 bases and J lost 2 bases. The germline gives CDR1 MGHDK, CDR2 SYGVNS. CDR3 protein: CASRTGQLNTGELFF. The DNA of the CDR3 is TGTGCCAGCAGGACGGGACAGCTAAACACCGGGGAGCTGTTTTTT.

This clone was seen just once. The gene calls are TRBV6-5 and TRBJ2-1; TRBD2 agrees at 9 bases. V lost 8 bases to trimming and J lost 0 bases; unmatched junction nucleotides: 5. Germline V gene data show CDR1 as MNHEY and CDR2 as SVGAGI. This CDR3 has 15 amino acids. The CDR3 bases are TGTGCCAGCTGCATGACTAGCGGCTCCTACAATGAGCAGTTCTTC. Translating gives CASCMTSGSYNEQFF.

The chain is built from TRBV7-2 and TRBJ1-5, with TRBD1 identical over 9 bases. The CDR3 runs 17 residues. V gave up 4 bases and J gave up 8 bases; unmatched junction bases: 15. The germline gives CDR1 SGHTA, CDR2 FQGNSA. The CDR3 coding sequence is TGTGCCAGCAGCTCTAATTTGGGACAGGGAGGAAGAGAGCCCCAGCATTTT. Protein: CASSSNLGQGGREPQHF.

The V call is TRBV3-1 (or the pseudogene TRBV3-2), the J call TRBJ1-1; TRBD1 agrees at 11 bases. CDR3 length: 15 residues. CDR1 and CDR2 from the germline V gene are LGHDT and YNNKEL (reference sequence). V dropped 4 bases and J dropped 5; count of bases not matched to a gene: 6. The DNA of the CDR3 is TGTGCCAGCAGCCTATGGGGACAGGGGGGAACTGAAGCTTTCTTT. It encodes CASSLWGQGGTEAFF.